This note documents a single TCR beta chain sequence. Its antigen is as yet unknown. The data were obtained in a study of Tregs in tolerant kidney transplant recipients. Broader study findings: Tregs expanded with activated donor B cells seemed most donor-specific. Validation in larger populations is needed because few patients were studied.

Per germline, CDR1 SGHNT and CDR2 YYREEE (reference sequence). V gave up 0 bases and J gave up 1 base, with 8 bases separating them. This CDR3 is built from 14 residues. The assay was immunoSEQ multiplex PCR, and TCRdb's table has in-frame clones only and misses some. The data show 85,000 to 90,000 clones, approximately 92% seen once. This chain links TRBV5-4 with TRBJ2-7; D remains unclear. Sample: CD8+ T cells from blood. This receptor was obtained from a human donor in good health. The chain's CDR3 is CASSLGDSSYEQYF. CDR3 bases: TGTGCCAGCAGCTTGGGAGACTCTTCCTACGAGCAGTACTTC.